The present entry profiles one TCR beta chain with its context. Its cognate antigen has yet to be identified. Base-call qualities are not available, and no considerably larger clone is one nucleotide away. Participants in the prospective study were enrolled through a virtual design, were aged about 18 to 90 years, and lived in roughly 25 United States geographic areas. Cohort assignment in the prospective study relied on participant-reported clinical history from a screening survey and a study questionnaire. In the prospective study, whole blood, serum and a nasopharyngeal or oropharyngeal swab were collected from each participant by mobile phlebotomists. Participants in the prospective study had the option to provide additional blood draws and questionnaires over a roughly 2-month period. Before DNA extraction, blood samples from the prospective study were shipped at room temperature or frozen.

V lost 6 bases and J lost 2 bases, and the count of bases not matched to a germline gene is 5. The CDR3 sequence holds 15 residues, the cysteine and phenylalanine included. Just the 45-base CDR3 DNA is kept, in frame starting at base 1. Based on the germline V gene, the CDR1 and CDR2 sequences are KGHSH and LQKENI. This sample was included in a study of blood T cell repertoires in COVID-19 (dated by TCRdb to 2018 to 2021). Turning to the overall study: Samples covering the acute and convalescent phases of COVID-19 were provided by collaborators in the United States, Italy and Spain. The prospective study material was composed of cDNA or gDNA derived from T cells, B-cell-depleted T cells, or PBMCs. The dataset comprised deeply sampled blood TCRbeta repertoires from subjects exposed to, actively infected with, or recovered from COVID-19. The repertoires were released in a freely available public database meant as a resource for research on the immune response to SARS-CoV-2. The samples were drawn from the first 160 participants of the ongoing ImmuneRACE study and from 1,254 subjects provided by 6 global collaborators. Sample metadata almost always included a de-identified subject ID, COVID-19 status, age in years and sex. HLA class I and class II types, where available, came from metadata supplied by the sample provider rather than from assay-based typing.

What the research found in general, with its limitations: The quantity of clinical and demographic metadata differed by source and by participant and was supplied without curation.

TCRbeta CDR3 regions were amplified from genomic DNA by means of the immunoSEQ Assay, a bias-controlled multiplex PCR. In the source study's methods: Nucleated cell counts per sample were estimated from amplification of reference gene primers within the assay. Sequence reads were collapsed and filtered to measure the absolute abundance of every unique TCRbeta CDR3 rearrangement. For each sample, productive Simpson clonality was calculated as the square root of Simpson's diversity index across productive rearrangements. Imported from immuneACCESS, the table was reduced by TCRdb to in-frame sequences with V and J called. These copies leave out some clones; in studies compared against another copy, an unresolved V gene accounts for under half, and the cause of the remainder is not known. V, J and clone size derive from that table, while D and trimming were established from the DNA sequence. The table for this sample lists some 130,000 clones; under 90% of them were counted only once. Roughly 2.2% of the sample comes from the top ten.

The chain is encoded by TRBV18 joined to TRBJ1-5, and TRBD1 matches 9 of the central bases. The material sequenced was PBMCs or T cells enriched from blood (not recorded which). This TCR came from a man aged 40-49 years with acute COVID-19. The CDR3 region reads CASSRDRDRNQPQHF. At the DNA level, the sequence is TGTGCCAGCTCGCGGGACAGGGACCGCAATCAGCCCCAGCATTTT.